This is a list of T cell receptor beta chains from one sample in a study of glioma-infiltrating T cells after dendritic cell vaccination. Libraries were prepared by immunoSEQ multiplex PCR; TCRdb keeps only in-frame clonotypes and omits some of them. The sample lists 85,000 to 100,000 clones, about 85% occurring once. Sequences were derived from blood, sampled after dendritic cell vaccination. These receptor sequences come from a human donor with glioblastoma. Each CDR3 is given with its conserved first and last residue. A D gene is named only where the DNA matches it firmly. Size tells how often a clone was seen (once, few, many) or the class of an expanded clone, and some rows leave it out.

j_gene,d_gene,v_gene,abundance,CDR3aa,CDR3nt
TRBJ1-2,.,TRBV6-1,.,CASSRGGNVYGYTF,TGTGCCAGCAGTCGAGGGGGAAACGTCTATGGCTACACCTTC
TRBJ2-1,.,TRBV27,.,CASSSKGILYNEQFF,TGTGCCAGCAGTTCAAAGGGGATCCTCTACAATGAGCAGTTCTTC
TRBJ2-1,TRBD2,TRBV5-1,.,CASSLGVLAGVVGSYNEQFF,TGCGCCAGCAGCTTGGGGGTACTAGCGGGAGTGGTAGGCTCCTACAATGAGCAGTTCTTC
TRBJ2-1,.,TRBV9,few,CASSVEQLAVYNEQFF,TGTGCCAGCAGCGTAGAACAACTAGCCGTATACAATGAGCAGTTCTTC
TRBJ2-3,.,TRBV30,.,CAWSRQLSTDTQYF,TGTGCCTGGAGCAGACAGTTAAGCACAGATACGCAGTATTTT
TRBJ2-7,TRBD2,TRBV10-3,.,CAISETSGGANEQYF,TGTGCCATCAGTGAAACTAGCGGGGGGGCTAACGAGCAGTACTTC
TRBJ1-4,.,TRBV4-1,.,CASRLGAVVATNEKLFF,TGCGCCAGCAGACTGGGGGCAGTCGTAGCAACTAATGAAAAACTGTTTTTT
TRBJ2-2,.,TRBV19,.,CASSASGLNTGELFF,TGTGCCAGTAGTGCGAGCGGGTTGAACACCGGGGAGCTGTTTTTT
TRBJ1-2,.,TRBV4-1,.,CASSRQVAGGYTF,TGCGCCAGCAGCCGACAGGTTGCGGGTGGCTACACCTTC
TRBJ2-7,.,TRBV6-1,.,CASNNPGGLGYEQYF,TGTGCCAGCAACAATCCCGGGGGGCTGGGCTACGAGCAGTACTTC
TRBJ2-1,.,TRBV7-3,.,CASSPQGKNEQFF,TGTGCCAGCAGCCCCCAGGGGAAGAACGAGCAGTTCTTC
TRBJ1-2,TRBD1,TRBV6-1,.,CASSEHRGRPLYGYTF,TGTGCCAGCAGTGAACATAGGGGGCGCCCACTCTACGGCTACACCTTC
TRBJ2-7,TRBD2,TRBV28,.,CASSLTSGMSSYEQYF,TGTGCCAGCAGTTTAACTAGCGGGATGAGCTCCTACGAGCAGTACTTC
TRBJ1-2,.,TRBV2,few,CASSVLDRNYGYTF,TGTGCCAGCAGTGTTCTGGACAGAAACTATGGCTACACCTTC
TRBJ1-1,.,TRBV7-9,.,CASSLGQGRSAFF,TGTGCCAGCAGCTTAGGGCAGGGAAGGTCGGCTTTCTTT
TRBJ1-5,.,TRBV4-1,few,CASSPDRTNNQPQHF,TGCGCCAGCAGCCCAGACAGGACAAATAATCAGCCCCAGCATTTT
TRBJ1-2,.,TRBV7-2,few,CASSPPPTVYYGYTF,TGTGCCAGCAGCCCCCCCCCGACAGTATACTATGGCTACACCTTC
TRBJ2-3,TRBD2,TRBV6-1,.,CASSEVSSGTQYF,TGTGCCAGCAGTGAAGTGTCTAGCGGTACGCAGTATTTT
TRBJ2-7,.,TRBV6-5,.,CASSTPTGYEQYF,TGTGCCAGCAGTACACCTACGGGCTACGAGCAGTACTTC
TRBJ2-7,.,TRBV11-2,.,CASSSYRGGRGETYEQYF,TGTGCCAGCAGCTCATATAGGGGAGGCAGAGGGGAAACCTACGAGCAGTACTTC
TRBJ2-7,TRBD2,TRBV6-1,few,CASSRGLAGVGEQYF,TGTGCCAGCAGCCGAGGACTAGCGGGAGTCGGCGAGCAGTACTTC
TRBJ1-2,TRBD1,TRBV7-2,.,CASSHRTGTVVGYTF,TGTGCCAGCAGCCATAGGACCGGGACAGTGGTAGGCTACACCTTC
TRBJ2-7,TRBD1,TRBV27,.,CASSYRGHEQYF,TGTGCCAGCAGTTACAGGGGACACGAGCAGTACTTC
TRBJ1-5,.,TRBV18,.,CASSPHPRTGKPQHF,TGTGCCAGCTCACCCCATCCCCGAACTGGTAAGCCCCAGCATTTT
TRBJ2-5,TRBD1,TRBV5-1,.,CASSQLQGAAETQYF,TGCGCCAGCAGCCAGCTACAGGGGGCGGCAGAGACCCAGTACTTC
TRBJ2-2,TRBD2,TRBV7-6,.,CASSTPGYGTSGGKNTGELFF,TGTGCCAGCAGCACTCCTGGTTATGGGACTAGCGGGGGGAAGAACACCGGGGAGCTGTTTTTT
TRBJ2-3,.,TRBV10-2,.,CATGDKARTDTQYF,TGCGCCACCGGGGACAAAGCCAGGACAGATACGCAGTATTTT
TRBJ1-1,.,TRBV25-1,.,CASSPPGGRREAFF,TGTGCCAGCAGTCCCCCCGGGGGACGGCGTGAAGCTTTCTTT
TRBJ1-2,TRBD1,TRBV5-4,.,CASSLDRFEGYTF,TGTGCCAGCAGCCTGGACAGGTTCGAGGGCTACACCTTC
TRBJ2-7,.,TRBV6-1,once,CASSDQFAVTYEQYF,TGTGCCAGCAGTGATCAGTTCGCGGTTACCTACGAGCAGTACTTC
TRBJ2-7,.,TRBV20-1,.,CSAAQGSEQYF,TGCAGTGCAGCCCAGGGTTCCGAGCAGTACTTC
TRBJ2-3,.,TRBV10-3,.,CAISESSGSSTDTQYF,TGTGCCATCAGTGAGTCCTCAGGGTCTAGCACAGATACGCAGTATTTT
TRBJ1-1,.,TRBV27,once,CASSLQDFRTEAFF,TGTGCCAGCAGTCTCCAAGATTTCAGGACTGAAGCTTTCTTT
TRBJ1-4,.,TRBV5-4,.,CASSLGGQRNNEKLFF,TGTGCCAGCAGCTTGGGAGGCCAACGCAATAATGAAAAACTGTTTTTT
TRBJ1-1,.,TRBV10-3,.,CATVARNTEAFF,TGTGCCACCGTAGCTAGAAACACTGAAGCTTTCTTT
TRBJ1-1,.,TRBV30,.,CAWSVRPGAMNTEAFF,TGTGCCTGGAGTGTACGGCCAGGGGCAATGAACACTGAAGCTTTCTTT
TRBJ1-1,.,TRBV7-2,.,CASSHNVGRGYEAFF,TGTGCCAGCAGCCACAATGTGGGTAGGGGATACGAAGCTTTCTTT
TRBJ2-1,.,TRBV19,.,CASRSSVQQFF,TGTGCCAGTAGGTCTAGCGTTCAGCAGTTCTTC
TRBJ1-1,.,TRBV11-2,.,CASSFAGSPEAFF,TGTGCCAGCAGCTTCGCAGGGTCACCTGAAGCTTTCTTT
TRBJ1-6,.,TRBV7-9,.,CASSPGDPGNSPLHF,TGTGCCAGCAGCCCGGGAGACCCAGGAAATTCACCCCTCCACTTT
TRBJ2-5,TRBD2,TRBV4-2,.,CASSQVAGPRETQYF,TGTGCCAGCAGCCAAGTAGCGGGACCCCGGGAGACCCAGTACTTC
TRBJ2-7,TRBD1,TRBV2,.,CATLEQGPSYEQYF,TGTGCCACATTGGAACAGGGGCCTAGCTACGAGCAGTACTTC
TRBJ2-7,TRBD1,TRBV5-1,.,CASSLGTGGNYEQYF,TGCGCCAGCAGCTTAGGGACAGGGGGCAACTACGAGCAGTACTTC
TRBJ2-7,.,TRBV5-6,.,CASSQTGFSDEQYF,TGTGCCAGCAGCCAAACAGGGTTTTCCGACGAGCAGTACTTC
TRBJ2-1,TRBD1,TRBV6-5,.,CASSADRDSYNEQFF,TGTGCCAGCAGTGCGGACAGGGACTCCTACAATGAGCAGTTCTTC
TRBJ1-3,TRBD1,TRBV28,few,CASSPGQGASGNTIYF,TGTGCCAGCAGTCCCGGACAGGGGGCCTCTGGAAACACCATATATTTT
TRBJ2-1,TRBD2,TRBV7-2,.,CASSLFRGTSVHNEQFF,TGTGCCAGCAGCTTATTTAGGGGGACTAGCGTTCATAATGAGCAGTTCTTC